Each of the 4 T cell receptor beta chains below was sequenced from the same sample in a study of cytomegalovirus exposure and HLA in healthy donors. The PCR used 60 Vbeta and 13 Jbeta primers. Assay used: immunoSEQ multiplex PCR; TCRdb lists only in-frame clones, some missing. The data contain 100,000 to 120,000 clones, over 60% of them singletons. Sample: PBMCs. The receptors were gathered from a woman aged 55 to 70 in good health and CMV-seropositive.

This chain joins TRBV14 and TRBJ2-1; TRBD2 matches at 9 bases. The CDR3 has 18 residues. After removal of 5 bases from V and 4 bases from J, the junction contained 15 bases not matched to a gene. CDR1 and CDR2 (germline): SGHDN, FVKESK. The CDR3 region has the DNA TGTGCCAGCAGCTCTCTACCTAGCGGGACTCTGGGGTACAATGAGCAGTTCTTC. It encodes CASSSLPSGTLGYNEQFF.

The J gene is TRBJ2-7, the V gene TRBV27, with D unclear. The V end lost 3 bases, the J end lost 1 base, and 10 bases lay between the germline ends. Germline V gene data show CDR1 as MNHEY and CDR2 as SMNVEV (reference sequence). The CDR3 length is 14 residues. The CDR3 DNA follows: TGTGCCAGCAGTTTTGCAGCTAGTTCCTACGAGCAGTACTTC. Its translation: CASSFAASSYEQYF.

This clone was picked up one time. The chain joins TRBV7-6 to TRBJ2-7; no reliable D call. Deletions cut 1 base from V and 2 bases from J, with 9 bases between. CDR1 and CDR2 (germline): SGHVS, FNYEAQ. The CDR3 sequence is 14 residues long. CDR3: CASSLGSSPYEQYF. As DNA, the CDR3 is TGTGCCAGCAGCTTAGGCTCAAGCCCCTACGAGCAGTACTTC.

This clone was counted only a few times. The chain uses TRBV6-5 and TRBJ2-7; no firm D call. V was clipped by 6 bases and J by 4 bases, with 19 bases between them. CDR3 length: 15 amino acids. The germline CDR1 and CDR2 sequences are MNHEY and SVGAGI. CDR3 coding DNA: TGTGCCAGCAGCCGCATTACGAGATCCTTTTACGAGCAGTACTTC. It codes for CASSRITRSFYEQYF.